The clone carrying this TCR beta chain was found once. The protocol was immunoSEQ multiplex PCR, while the TCRdb copy is restricted to in-frame clones and leaves out a portion. The data hold some 280,000 clones, with about 91% observed a single time. The CDR3 contains 13 residues. The V gene's germline CDR1 is PRHDT and CDR2 FYEKMQ (reference sequence). The V segment lost 8 bases and the J segment 7 bases; nucleotides outside the gene matches: 3. This record comes from a study of blood T cell repertoires in COVID-19. Study-level background: PBMCs, B-cell-depleted T cells, or T cells provided the cDNA or gDNA that made up the material.

The chain employs TRBV13 and TRBJ2-1; TRBD1 matches 12 bases. The sequencing sample was made of peripheral blood. The clonotype was recovered from a woman aged 60-75 years with acute or convalescent COVID-19. The CDR3 DNA sequence: TGTGCCAGCTTGGGACAGGGGGCGAATGAGCAGTTCTTC. Translation gives CASLGQGANEQFF.